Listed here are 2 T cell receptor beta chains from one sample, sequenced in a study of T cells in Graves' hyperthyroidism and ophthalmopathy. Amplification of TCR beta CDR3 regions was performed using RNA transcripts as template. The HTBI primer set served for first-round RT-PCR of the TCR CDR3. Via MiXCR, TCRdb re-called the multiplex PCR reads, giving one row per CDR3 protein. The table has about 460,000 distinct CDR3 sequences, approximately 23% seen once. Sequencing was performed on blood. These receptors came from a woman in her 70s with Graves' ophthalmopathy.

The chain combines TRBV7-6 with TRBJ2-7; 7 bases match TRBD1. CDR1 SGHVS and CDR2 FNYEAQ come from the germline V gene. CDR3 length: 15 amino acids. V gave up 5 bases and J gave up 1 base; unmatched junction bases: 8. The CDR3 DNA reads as TGTGCCAGCAGCGTTTCCGGGACAGCTTCCTACGAGCAGTACTTC. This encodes CASSVSGTASYEQYF.

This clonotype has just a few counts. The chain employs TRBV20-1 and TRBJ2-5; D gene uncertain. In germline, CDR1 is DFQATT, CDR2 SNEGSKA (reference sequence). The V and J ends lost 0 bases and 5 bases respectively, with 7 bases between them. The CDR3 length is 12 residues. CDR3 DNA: TGCAGTGCTAGAGAACAGTTTGAGACCCAGTACTTC. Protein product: CSAREQFETQYF.